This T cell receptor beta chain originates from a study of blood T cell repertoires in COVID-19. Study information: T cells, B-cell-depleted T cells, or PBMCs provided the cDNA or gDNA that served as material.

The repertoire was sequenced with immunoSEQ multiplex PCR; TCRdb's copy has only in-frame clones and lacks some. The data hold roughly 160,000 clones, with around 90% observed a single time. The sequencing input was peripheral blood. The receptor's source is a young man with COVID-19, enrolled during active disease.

The CDR3 DNA reads TGTGCCAGTAGTATAGTCGGGGGGCACACTGAAGCTTTCTTT. Amino acid sequence: CASSIVGGHTEAFF. J is TRBJ1-1 and V is TRBV19, with a tentative D call TRBD1 (6 bases). CDR3 size: 14 residues. Germline CDR1 and CDR2: LNHDA and SQIVND (reference sequence). V lost 1 base, J lost 3 bases, and 9 bases lay in between. Full variable domain (rest looked up from reference TRBV19 and TRBJ1-1): DGGITQSPKYLFRKEGQNVTLSCEQNLNHDAMYWYRQDPGQGLRLIYYSQIVNDFQKGDIAEGYSVSREKKESFPLTVTSAQKNPTAFYLCASSIVGGHTEAFFGQGTRLTVV.